One sample yielded the 7 T cell receptor beta chains listed below, sequenced in a study of blood T cell repertoires in COVID-19. Method: immunoSEQ multiplex PCR; TCRdb's copy keeps in-frame clones and lacks some. The sample gives some 70,000 clones, more than 80% of which show up once; 13% is in the top ten. The sequenced material came from peripheral blood. These receptors all stem from a man aged 45-65 years with COVID-19, enrolled during active disease.

The chain joins TRBV7-3 to TRBJ2-5; the match to TRBD1 covers 7 bases. CDR3 length: 13 amino acids. The germline gives CDR1 SGHTA, CDR2 FQGTGA. V lost 5 bases and J lost 3; bases outside the gene matches: 3. The CDR3 bases are TGTGCCAGCAGCCCGGGGACAGAAGAGACCCAGTACTTC. This sequence encodes CASSPGTEETQYF.

The gene calls are TRBV13 and TRBJ2-7; D unresolved. The CDR3 spans 14 residues. Trimming removed 0 bases at V and 3 bases at J, with 9 bases between. CDR1 PRHDT and CDR2 FYEKMQ come from the germline V gene (reference sequence). The CDR3 DNA is TGTGCCAGCAGCTTAGGCAGGCCGAACTACGAGCAGTACTTC. This sequence encodes CASSLGRPNYEQYF. The variable domain in full, completed from reference TRBV13 and TRBJ2-7, reads AAGVIQSPRHLIKEKRETATLKCYPIPRHDTVYWYQQGPGQDPQFLISFYEKMQSDKGSIPDRFSAQQFSDYHSELNMSSLELGDSALYFCASSLGRPNYEQYFGPGTRLTVT.

The V and J genes are TRBV7-3 and TRBJ2-1; 11 nucleotides align to TRBD2. V lost 5 bases to trimming and J lost 10 bases; unmatched junction nucleotides: 10. This CDR3 is 15 amino acids long. CDR1 is SGHTA, CDR2 FQGTGA, per germline. CDR3 nucleotide sequence: TGTGCCAGCAGCCCGGATAGCGGGGGGGGCCGGGAGCAGTTCTTC. Protein product: CASSPDSGGGREQFF.

V and J are TRBV4-3 and TRBJ1-3, with D possibly matching TRBD1 (6 bases). The ends were cut back, 0 bases at V and 4 bases at J, with 13 bases in the middle. CDR3 length: 16 residues. The germline CDR1 and CDR2 sequences are LGHNA and YSLEER. CDR3 residues: CASSQDTAGVGNTIYF. The CDR3 nucleotides read TGCGCCAGCAGCCAAGATACAGCAGGGGTGGGAAACACCATATATTTT.

This chain uses TRBV27 with TRBJ2-3, with 10 bases lining up with TRBD2. The CDR3 loop spans 20 amino acids. V shed 3 bases and J 0 bases; nucleotides not matched to a gene: 15. The germline V gene has CDR1 MNHEY and CDR2 SMNVEV (reference sequence). The CDR3 loop is CASSFLNPWTSGASTDTQYF. The CDR3 nucleotides are TGTGCCAGCAGTTTCCTTAATCCCTGGACTAGCGGCGCTAGCACAGATACGCAGTATTTT.

V gene TRBV19 combines with J gene TRBJ2-3; TRBD2 might be the D (7 bases). Trimming removed 3 bases at V and 8 bases at J, with 18 bases between. In germline, CDR1 is LNHDA, CDR2 SQIVND (reference sequence). The CDR3 is 15 amino acids. The CDR3 is CASSMRGGDTGTQYF. CDR3 nucleotide sequence: TGTGCCAGTAGTATGAGGGGGGGGGATACCGGTACGCAGTATTTT.

This sequence joins TRBV3-1 (or the pseudogene TRBV3-2) and TRBJ1-2; D perhaps matches TRBD1 (6 bases). This CDR3 region has 14 residues. Germline V lookup: CDR1 LGHDT, CDR2 YNNKEL (reference sequence). V lost 4 bases and J 7 bases, leaving 16 bases between the germline ends. DNA of the CDR3: TGTGCCAGCAGCCCCATGCTTTCAGGGGCTGGCTACACCTTC. Encoded protein: CASSPMLSGAGYTF.